The clone carrying this TCR beta chain has a single count. This sample is part of a study of cytomegalovirus exposure and HLA in healthy donors. Germline V gene sequence: CDR1 GTSNPN, CDR2 SVGIG (reference sequence). The CDR3 runs to 13 residues. V dropped 0 bases and J dropped 0 bases, with 6 bases sitting between them. In the PCR, 60 Vbeta and 13 Jbeta primers were used. The repertoire was sequenced with immunoSEQ multiplex PCR; TCRdb's copy has only in-frame clones and lacks some. The table has fewer than 200,000 clones, roughly 65% seen once; the top ten hold 3.5% to 5.5%. The rearrangement uses TRBV30 and TRBJ2-7, with D unresolved. This TCR came from a woman in her late teens or twenties in good health and CMV-seropositive. Sequencing was carried out using PBMCs. DNA for the CDR3: TGTGCCTGGAGTGTGCAGATCTCCTACGAGCAGTACTTC. It yields the protein CAWSVQISYEQYF.